Given below is one T cell receptor beta chain in context. Its antigen remains unknown. The CDR3 covers 18 residues. The sample belongs to a study of stem cell transplantation in POMP-related autoinflammatory disease. As for the study in general: CD8+ T cells were low and CD4+ cells naive-skewed before transplant. Broader study findings: Patients with PRAID showed a restricted number of unique TRB V-J gene pairings. A trend toward lower repertoire diversity and greater clonality appeared in every analyzed T-cell subset of PRAID patients.

Assay used: immunoSEQ multiplex PCR; TCRdb lists only in-frame clones, some missing. The sample yields over 60,000 clones, about nine tenths seen once. Sequenced here: CD4+ T cells from PBMCs, sampled after stem cell transplantation. The chain recombines TRBV21-1 with TRBJ2-3; no check of the table's D call, TRBD2, against the DNA was made. TRBV21-1 is a recognized pseudogene. The receptor comes from a human patient with POMP-related autoinflammation and immune dysregulation (PRAID). Some T cells may be provided by the graft donor. In DNA, the CDR3 is TGTGCCAGCAGCAGAGGGGTCTTCGGGACTAGCGGCACAGATACGCAGTATTTT. Translated: CASSRGVFGTSGTDTQYF.